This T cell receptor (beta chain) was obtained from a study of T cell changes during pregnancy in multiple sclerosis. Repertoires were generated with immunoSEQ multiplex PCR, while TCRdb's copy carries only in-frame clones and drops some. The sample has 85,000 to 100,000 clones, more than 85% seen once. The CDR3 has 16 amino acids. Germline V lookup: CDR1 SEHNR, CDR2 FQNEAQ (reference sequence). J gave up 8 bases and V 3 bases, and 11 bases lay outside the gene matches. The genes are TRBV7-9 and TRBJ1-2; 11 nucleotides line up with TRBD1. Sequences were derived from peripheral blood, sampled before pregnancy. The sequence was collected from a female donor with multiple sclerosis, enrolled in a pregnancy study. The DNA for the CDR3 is TGTGCCAGCAGCTTCCGGGGGCCGGGACAGGGGGTCGGCTACACCTTC. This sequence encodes CASSFRGPGQGVGYTF.